This T cell receptor beta chain was retrieved from a study of regulatory T cells in long-lasting Graves disease. Broader study findings: The persistent group shared 3,000 or so public clonotypes, more than the roughly 990 shared by new patients.

Looked up from germline, CDR1 is KGHSH and CDR2 is LQKENI. Deletions cut 3 bases from V and 3 bases from J, with 18 bases between. This CDR3 comprises 17 residues. As concerns this clonotype: Its specificity is unknown.

Regarding time point: persistent/refractory GD, antithyroid drugs over 5 years with positive TRAb. PBMC-derived RNA was used for the TCR library. American Thyroid Association guidelines served as the basis for diagnosing Graves' disease. iRepertoire HTBI primers and Arm-PCR of CDR3 regions built TCR beta libraries. TCRdb used MiXCR to reprocess the multiplex PCR reads, holding one entry per CDR3 protein. Of about 470,000 distinct CDR3 sequences in the sample, roughly 20% are singletons; the top ten hold 7% to 10%. The receptor was isolated from a female donor with Graves disease. Here the sequenced sample was peripheral blood mononuclear cells (PBMCs), taken when the disease was refractory, from a patient treated with antithyroid drugs. This chain joins TRBV18 and TRBJ2-1, with D uncertain. In nucleotides, the CDR3 is TGTGCCAGCTCACCCGAGCGTACGACGCTACACTACAATGAGCAGTTCTTC. Encoded protein: CASSPERTTLHYNEQFF.